These 13 T cell receptor delta chains were all obtained from the same sample, sequenced in a study of Vδ1+ human thymocytes listed by TCRdb under 2018. Their recognized antigens are unknown. Sequencer: Illumina MiSeq. RNA was extracted with the RNeasy mini kit and reverse transcribed using Superscript III. Multiplex PCR was used to generate CDR3 amplicons, with pooled V-gene forward primers and a constant-region reverse primer carrying Illumina adaptor overhangs. TCRdb called clones from the public reads with CATT, and repeated DNA sequences were later combined into one row. For this sample the table gives over 20,000 delta-chain clones, of which about 8% were detected only once. Roughly 0.98% of the sample lies in the top ten. Overall results and qualifications from the work: Unlike the oligoclonal repertoires in peripheral blood, the thymic TRG and TRD repertoires appeared highly polyclonal, with Gaussian CDR3 length distributions.

The sequencing input was Vdelta1+ gamma-delta thymocytes from the thymus. The cell subset or site label on this specimen signifies: FACS-sorted CD3+ TCRalphabeta- TCRVdelta1+ TCRVdelta2- thymocytes. Receptors were obtained from a child younger than two who had congenital heart surgery.

In its sample, this clone was seen a few times. The gene calls are TRDV1 and TRDJ1, with D unclear. V dropped 3 bases and J dropped 2 bases, with 7 bases sitting between them. The CDR3 has 13 residues. CDR1 TSWWSYY and CDR2 QGS come from the germline V gene. The CDR3 DNA reads TGTGCTCTTGGGGAGGGTCCGACCGATAAACTCATCTTT. It translates to CALGEGPTDKLIF.

About this clone: One end of the junction varies from germline; a read error may be responsible. This chain connects TRDV1 to TRDJ1, with 11 bases lining up with TRDD3. Here the J gene came from matching the DNA to germline, since TCRdb omits it. The CDR3 has 23 amino acids. Germline CDR1 is TSWWSYY and CDR2 is QGS. CDR3 region: CSLGERNHFFGGYDPYYTDKLIF. CDR3 in DNA: TGTTCTCTTGGGGAACGGAACCACTTCTTTGGGGGATACGACCCTTATTACACCGATAAACTCATCTTT.

There are a few counts of this clone. This sequence joins TRDV1 and TRDJ1; 9 bases align to TRDD3. The germline gives CDR1 TSWWSYY, CDR2 QGS. J was trimmed by 0 bases and V by 8 bases; bases with no gene match: 13. The CDR3 totals 17 residues. This chain's CDR3 is CALTPSVLGENTDKLIF. In DNA form, the CDR3 reads TGTGCTCTTACCCCTTCCGTACTGGGGGAGAACACCGATAAACTCATCTTT.

This chain links TRDV1 with TRDJ1, with D possibly being TRDD3 (6 bases). Between the trimmed V and J ends, which lost 5 bases and 0 bases, there was a span of 31 bases. Germline CDR1 reads TSWWSYY; CDR2 reads QGS. This CDR3 is 21 amino acids long. DNA of the CDR3: TGTGCTCTTGGGAGTCATGTCTCGCCAGCTTCATGGGGGGCGTACACCGATAAACTCATCTTT. Translation gives CALGSHVSPASWGAYTDKLIF.

The chain joins TRDV1 to TRDJ1, with D perhaps TRDD3 (9 bases). V lost 3 bases and J 5 bases, leaving 25 bases between the germline ends. Germline V CDR1 and CDR2: TSWWSYY, QGS. This CDR3 region has 18 residues. The CDR3 protein is CALGDRLPSKLGDDKLIF. The CDR3 nucleotides read TGTGCTCTTGGGGACCGCCTTCCTAGTAAGCTGGGGGATGATAAACTCATCTTT.

The chain uses TRDV1 and TRDJ1, with D possibly matching TRDD3 (6 bases). CDR3 length: 15 amino acids. Per the germline V gene, CDR1 is TSWWSYY and CDR2 is QGS. The germline V and J ends were trimmed by 2 bases and 4 bases, with 14 bases remaining between them. CDR3 amino acids: CALGELFVGGDKLIF. The DNA of the CDR3 is TGTGCTCTTGGGGAATTATTTGTGGGGGGCGATAAACTCATCTTT.

In this sample, this clone is medium-sized (0.01 to 0.1%). This sample also contains other DNA sequences that code for the same CDR3. J is TRDJ4 and V is TRDV2; perhaps TRDD3 as D (6 bases). The length of the CDR3 is 10 residues. Per the germline V gene, CDR1 is GEAIGNYY and CDR2 is EKD. Trimming left V 6 bases short and J 6 bases short, with 10 bases between. The CDR3 DNA follows: TGTGCCTGTCCGGGGGACACCCTGATCTTT. Translating it yields CACPGDTLIF.

This clone was observed a few times. The junction departs from the called germline gene at one end, perhaps through a read error. V gene TRDV1 combines with J gene TRDJ1; 7 bases fit TRDD3. The CDR3 contains 19 residues. Germline loops: CDR1 TSWWSYY, CDR2 QGS. The CDR3: CALVANLWGSPVHTDRLIF. The CDR3, as DNA: TGTGCTCTTGTCGCCAACCTCTGGGGGTCCCCGGTCCACACCGATAGACTCATCTTT.

Concerning this clone itself: Compared with germline, one end of the junction differs, possibly owing to a read error. V is TRDV1 and J is TRDJ1; D is tentatively TRDD2 or TRDD3 (5 bases each). The CDR3 runs 20 residues. Germline CDR1 is TSWWSYY and CDR2 is QGS. This chain's CDR3 is CALGELVTYQYYAITDKLIF. In DNA, the CDR3 is TGTGCTCTCGGGGAACTAGTAACCTACCAATACTATGCCATCACCGATAAACTCATCTTT.

The J gene is TRDJ1, the V gene TRDV1, with 9 positions matching TRDD3. The germline V gene has CDR1 TSWWSYY and CDR2 QGS. The CDR3 runs to 24 residues. V shed 2 bases and J 1 base; nucleotides not matched to a gene: 29. The CDR3 DNA is TGTGCTCTTGGGGAAGACGGCTTTACAGAACCGGCAATTACTGGGGGACCCGTCACCGATAAACTCATCTTT. Translation gives CALGEDGFTEPAITGGPVTDKLIF.

The chain combines TRDV1 with TRDJ1; TRDD3 agrees at 12 bases. Germline CDR1 and CDR2: TSWWSYY and QGS. This CDR3 contains 25 residues. J lost 0 bases, V lost 2 bases, and 28 bases had no gene match. The DNA of the CDR3 is TGTGCTCTTGGGGAAATGGCCCAGCCCGACAAATATCTACTGGGGGATACTCCCCACACCGATAAACTCATCTTT. It encodes CALGEMAQPDKYLLGDTPHTDKLIF.

This chain uses TRDV1 with TRDJ1, with a weak D call TRDD2 (5 bases). This CDR3 spans 17 amino acids. CDR1 is TSWWSYY, CDR2 QGS, per germline. Trimming stripped 0 bases from V and 0 bases from J, with 14 bases between. CDR3 amino acids: CALGELSFPFYTDKLIF. In nucleotides, the CDR3 is TGTGCTCTTGGGGAACTCTCCTTTCCTTTTTACACCGATAAACTCATCTTT.

This clone was counted a few times. The rearrangement uses TRDV1 and TRDJ1; a weak D match, TRDD3 (6 bases). The V gene lost 4 bases and the J gene lost 7 bases, with 25 bases spanning the gap. Germline CDR1 and CDR2: TSWWSYY and QGS. The CDR3 is 17 amino acids. The CDR3 DNA is TGTGCTCTTGGGGTCCCCTACGGGCCCGACTGGGTGGGTAAACTCATCTTT. Translation gives CALGVPYGPDWVGKLIF.